This T cell receptor (beta chain) was identified during a study of blood T cell repertoires in COVID-19. In the study overall: Samples of COVID-19 (acute and convalescent) were obtained from the United States, Italy and Spain. T cells, B-cell-depleted T cells, or PBMCs provided the cDNA or gDNA that served as material.

Germline lookup yields CDR1 LNHDA and CDR2 SQIVND (reference sequence). The CDR3 has 12 amino acids. Trimming took 5 bases from V and 13 from J, leaving 15 bases between them. Original methodology: For nucleated cells, counts were estimated from reference gene primer amplification. This table comes from immunoSEQ multiplex PCR, and its TCRdb copy is limited to in-frame clones, with some not included. The V and J calls and clone size come from that table; D and trimming were worked out from the DNA. The sample lists 250,000 or so clones, roughly 86% occurring once. V is TRBV19 and J is TRBJ2-1; weak D call: TRBD1 (6 bases). This receptor was identified in a man of 80 years or more with acute or convalescent COVID-19. Sample: peripheral blood. For the CDR3, the DNA is TGTGCCAGTAGTCTCAGGGGTTTACAACAGTTCTTC. Protein product: CASSLRGLQQFF. Drawing the rest from reference TRBV19 and TRBJ2-1, the complete variable domain is DGGITQSPKYLFRKEGQNVTLSCEQNLNHDAMYWYRQDPGQGLRLIYYSQIVNDFQKGDIAEGYSVSREKKESFPLTVTSAQKNPTAFYLCASSLRGLQQFFGPGTRLTVL.